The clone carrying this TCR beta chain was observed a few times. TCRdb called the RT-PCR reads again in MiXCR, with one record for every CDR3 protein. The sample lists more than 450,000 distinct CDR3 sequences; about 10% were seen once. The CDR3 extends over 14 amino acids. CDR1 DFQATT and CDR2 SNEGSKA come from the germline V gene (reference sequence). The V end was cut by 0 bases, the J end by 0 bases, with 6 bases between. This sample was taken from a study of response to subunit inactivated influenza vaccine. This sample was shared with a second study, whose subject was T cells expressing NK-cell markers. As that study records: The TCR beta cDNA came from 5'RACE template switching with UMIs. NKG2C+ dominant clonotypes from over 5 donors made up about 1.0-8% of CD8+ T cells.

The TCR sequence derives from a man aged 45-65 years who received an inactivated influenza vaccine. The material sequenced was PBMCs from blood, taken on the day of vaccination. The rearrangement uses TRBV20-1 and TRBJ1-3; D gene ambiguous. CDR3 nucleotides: TGCAGTGCTAGAGACCCAAACTCTGGAAACACCATATATTTT. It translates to CSARDPNSGNTIYF.